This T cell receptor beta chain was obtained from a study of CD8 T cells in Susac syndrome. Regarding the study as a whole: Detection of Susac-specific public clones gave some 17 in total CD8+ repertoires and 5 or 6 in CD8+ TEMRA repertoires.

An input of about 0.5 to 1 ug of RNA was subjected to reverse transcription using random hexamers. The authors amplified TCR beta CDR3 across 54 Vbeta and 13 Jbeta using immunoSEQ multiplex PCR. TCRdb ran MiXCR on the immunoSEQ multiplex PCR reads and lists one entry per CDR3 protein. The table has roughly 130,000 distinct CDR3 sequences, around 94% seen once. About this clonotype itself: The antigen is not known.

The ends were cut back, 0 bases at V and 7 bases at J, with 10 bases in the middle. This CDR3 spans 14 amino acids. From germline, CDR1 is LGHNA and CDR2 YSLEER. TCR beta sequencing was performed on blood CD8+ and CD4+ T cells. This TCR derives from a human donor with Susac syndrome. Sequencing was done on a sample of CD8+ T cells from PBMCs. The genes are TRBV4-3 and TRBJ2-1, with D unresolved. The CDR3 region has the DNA TGCGCCAGCAGCCAAGATGTCAGTATAAATGAGCAGTTCTTC. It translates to CASSQDVSINEQFF.